This TCR beta chain was observed in a study of CD8 T cells in Susac syndrome. Overall study results and limits: The study identified around fifteen and five Susac-specific public clones in total CD8+ and CD8+ TEMRA repertoires.

Reverse transcription used roughly 0.5 to 1 ug RNA and random hexamers. By means of immunoSEQ multiplex PCR, TCR beta CDR3 spanning 54 Vbeta and 13 Jbeta underwent amplification. TCRdb reanalysed the immunoSEQ multiplex PCR reads using MiXCR and keeps one entry per CDR3 protein. The repertoire holds under 110,000 distinct CDR3 sequences, with roughly 94% as singletons. In the case of this clonotype: What it binds is not known.

Definite or probable Susac syndrome was diagnosed using recently defined diagnostic criteria. Bulk CD8+ and CD4+ cells came from magnetic negative isolation; CD8+ TEMRA by FACS. The sequencing sample was made of CD8+ T cells from PBMCs. The receptor comes from a human donor with Susac syndrome.

This CDR3 reads CASSPESGKETQYF. Here the CDR3 DNA reads TGTGCCAGCAGCCCTGAATCTGGTAAAGAGACCCAGTACTTC. The chain links TRBV5-4 to TRBJ2-5; D unresolved. The V and J ends lost 4 bases and 3 bases respectively, with 13 bases between them. In germline, CDR1 is SGHNT, CDR2 YYREEE (reference sequence). The length of the CDR3 is 14 residues.